This TCR beta chain was recovered during a study of CD8 T cells in ankylosing spondylitis. Findings of the study overall: Apparently characteristic of ankylosing spondylitis blood was a TCR beta motif (about eight highly homologous variants).

In the case of this clonotype: Its matching antigen is unknown.

A single record per CDR3 protein comes from TCRdb applying MiXCR to the 5' RACE reads. The table includes hundreds of thousands of distinct CDR3 sequences, roughly 20% detected once. The germline V gene has CDR1 LNHNV and CDR2 YYDKDF (reference sequence). The CDR3 contains 14 residues. The ends were cut back, 0 bases at V and 6 bases at J, with 10 bases in the middle. Source material: blood, either unsorted or a sorted T cell fraction (not recorded which). This sequence joins TRBV15 and TRBJ2-3; D call uncertain. The clonotype comes from a male donor with ankylosing spondylitis or in good health (not recorded which). The CDR3 spells CATSRDRIPDTQYF. The CDR3 DNA reads as TGTGCCACCAGCAGAGATCGAATTCCGGATACGCAGTATTTT.